This T cell receptor (beta chain) stems from a study of blood T cell repertoires in COVID-19. Study in general: Samples representing acute and convalescent COVID-19 were sourced from the United States, Italy and Spain. The analysed material was cDNA or gDNA that came from T cells, B-cell-depleted T cells, or PBMCs.

Authors' processing steps: Amplifying reference gene primers gave estimates of nucleated cell counts. The repertoire was sequenced with immunoSEQ multiplex PCR; TCRdb's copy has only in-frame clones and lacks some. That table gives V, J and clone size, and the DNA gave D and trimming. The sample contains tens of thousands of clones, roughly nine tenths of which appear only once. The sequence derives from a human donor with acute or convalescent COVID-19. The donor label of this sample is uncertain. Sequencing was performed on peripheral blood.

Here the CDR3 DNA reads TGTGCCAGCAGCTTAGAAACAGGGGTGAATGGCTACACCTTC. Amino acids: CASSLETGVNGYTF. The gene calls are TRBV7-9 and TRBJ1-2, with 7 bases matching TRBD1. Trimming at V came to 1 base and at J to 6 bases, leaving 5 bases not matched to a gene. Looked up from germline, CDR1 is SEHNR and CDR2 is FQNEAQ (reference sequence). The CDR3 length is 14 residues.